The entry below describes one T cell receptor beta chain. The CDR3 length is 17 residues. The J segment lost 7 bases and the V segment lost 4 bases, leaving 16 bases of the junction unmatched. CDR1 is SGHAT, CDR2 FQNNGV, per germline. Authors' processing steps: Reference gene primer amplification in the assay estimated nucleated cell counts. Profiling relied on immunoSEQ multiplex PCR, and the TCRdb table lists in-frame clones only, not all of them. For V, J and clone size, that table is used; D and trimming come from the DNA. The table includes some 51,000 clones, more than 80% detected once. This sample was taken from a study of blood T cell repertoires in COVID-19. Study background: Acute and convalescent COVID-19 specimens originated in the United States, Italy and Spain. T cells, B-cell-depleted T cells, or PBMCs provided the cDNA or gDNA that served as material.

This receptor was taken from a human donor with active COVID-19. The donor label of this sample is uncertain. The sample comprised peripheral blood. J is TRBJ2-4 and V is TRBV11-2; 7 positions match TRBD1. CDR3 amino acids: CASSSDRAKGEKNIQYF. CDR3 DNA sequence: TGTGCCAGCAGCTCTGACAGGGCCAAGGGGGAAAAGAACATTCAGTACTTC.